The present T cell receptor beta chain was sequenced within a study of blood T cell repertoires in COVID-19 (dated by TCRdb to 2018 to 2021). Looking at the study overall: Collaborator samples came from the United States, Italy and Spain and covered acute and convalescent phases of COVID-19. The prospective study material was composed of cDNA or gDNA derived from T cells, B-cell-depleted T cells, or PBMCs. The dataset comprised deeply sampled blood TCRbeta repertoires from subjects exposed to, actively infected with, or recovered from COVID-19. The repertoires were made available in a free public database intended to serve as a resource for research on the immune response to SARS-CoV-2. The samples were drawn from the first 160 participants of the ongoing ImmuneRACE study and from over 950 subjects provided by 6 global collaborators. Nearly every sample came with metadata listing a de-identified subject ID, COVID-19 status, age in years and sex. Where available, HLA class I and class II types were taken from metadata supplied by the sample provider and were not determined by assay-based typing. The research as a whole found: Clinical and demographic metadata were provided uncurated, with the amount varying by source and participant.

Of note for this clone: The target of this receptor is not known. No per-base quality is available; no much larger clone lies one base away.

Inclusive of the bounding cysteine and phenylalanine, the CDR3 is 15 residues long. CDR3 DNA is the only sequence kept; it has 45 bases, read in frame from the first base. The CDR1 and CDR2 encoded by the germline V gene are MGHDK and SYGVNS. A distance of 16 bases separates the germline ends of V and J, which lose 7 bases and 2 bases respectively. The immunoSEQ Assay, a bias-controlled multiplex PCR, was used to amplify TCRbeta CDR3 regions from genomic DNA. The original methods were these. The number of nucleated cells in each sample was estimated by amplification of reference gene primers within the assay. To quantify the absolute abundance of each unique TCRbeta CDR3 rearrangement, sequence reads were collapsed and filtered. For each sample, productive Simpson clonality was calculated by taking the square root of Simpson's diversity index across productive rearrangements. Entries here come from immuneACCESS through TCRdb and include only in-frame sequences with V and J called. Some clones fail to appear in such tables; in the studies checked, an unresolved V gene covers under half of the shortfall, and the cause of the remainder is unknown. That table supplies the V and J calls and clone size; D and trimming were determined from the DNA. Recorded for this sample are some 200,000 clones; 75% to 85% of them occurred a single time. Clones ranked in the top ten supply around 11% of the sample.

Enrolling through a virtual design, the prospective study's participants ranged in age from about 18 to 89 years and lived across some 23 United States geographic areas. Cohort assignment in the prospective study relied on participant-reported clinical history from a screening survey and a study questionnaire. For ImmuneRACE Cohort 3, a participant was defined as recovered based on two consecutive negative NP/OP PCR tests, clearance by a healthcare professional, or resolution of symptoms. Each participant in the prospective study had whole blood, serum and a nasopharyngeal or oropharyngeal swab collected by mobile phlebotomists. Participants in the prospective study had the option to provide additional blood draws and questionnaires over an approximately 2-month period. Prospective study blood samples were shipped either frozen or at room temperature before DNA extraction.

The source material was PBMCs or T cells enriched from blood (not recorded which). The V and J segments used are TRBV25-1 and TRBJ2-3; the D gene identity is not certain. The source of this sequence is a man in his forties who had recovered from COVID-19. The DNA sequence is TGTGCCAGCACCCCACCGGCAGGCAACACAGATACGCAGTATTTT. It specifies CASTPPAGNTDTQYF.